This T cell receptor beta chain came from a study of CD8 T cells in Susac syndrome. At the level of the study: Sequenced Susac syndrome patients included about 6 with active disease and fewer than ten who were in remission. At the time their blood was drawn, patients with Susac syndrome were either therapy-naive, on corticosteroids (with some of them also receiving intravenous immunoglobulin), or on intravenous immunoglobulin alone.

Remarks on this clonotype: Its antigen remains unknown.

CDR3 length: 17 residues. Looked up from germline, CDR1 is LNHNV and CDR2 is YYDKDF (reference sequence). J gave up 2 bases and V 3 bases, and 8 bases lay outside the gene matches. The study's findings and limits: As the study acknowledged, the number of individuals who were part of its TCR sequencing and HLA analysis was relatively small.

cDNA came from approximately 0.5 to 1 ug RNA primed by random hexamers. An immunoSEQ multiplex PCR generated amplified TCR beta CDR3 products spanning 54 Vbeta and 13 Jbeta. TCRdb fed the immunoSEQ multiplex PCR reads into MiXCR, producing one record per CDR3 protein. The sample holds 84,000 or so distinct CDR3 sequences; approximately 95% are singletons and the top ten take approximately 1%. The rearrangement uses TRBV15 and TRBJ1-3, with 9 positions matching TRBD1. The source is a human donor with Susac syndrome. The specimen was CD8+ T cells from PBMCs. CDR3 loop: CATSRAGTGSTGNTIYF. CDR3 coding DNA: TGTGCCACCAGCAGGGCGGGGACAGGGAGCACTGGAAACACCATATATTTT.